The present TCR beta chain was sequenced within a study of prognosis after radiotherapy for stage I lung cancer. Notes on the study in general: After stereotactic body radiation therapy, median unique TCR clones were several thousand, down from 10,088. There was no determination made of whether the expanded TCR clones were tumor-specific.

To note about this clonotype: No antigen is known for it.

Prior chemotherapy, radiotherapy and other malignancies were absent; CT and PET/CT showed node-negative disease. The CDR3 spans 18 residues. Germline V CDR1 and CDR2: MDHEN, SYDVKM. Trimming removed 6 bases from V and 4 bases from J; junction bases left unmatched: 15. Multiplex PCR, run in two rounds, amplified TCR beta CDR3 from genomic DNA. Primers specific to each TRBV and TRBJ gene drove first-round PCR. The second PCR round used universal primers. TCRdb redid the calling of the multiplex PCR reads with MiXCR, one entry per CDR3 protein. The sample lists about 13,000 distinct CDR3 sequences, approximately 47% seen once, with 25% to 35% in the top ten.

The sequencing here drew on PBMCs, taken before or after stereotactic body radiation therapy (not recorded which). V gene TRBV28 combines with J gene TRBJ1-1; 12 nucleotides match TRBD1. The sequence came from a donor over 45 with non-small cell lung cancer. The CDR3 DNA reads TGTGCCAGCAGGGACTCCTTTCTGGGACAGGGGGCGCTCACTGAAGCTTTCTTT. Translating gives CASRDSFLGQGALTEAFF. The variable domain in full, completed from reference TRBV28 and TRBJ1-1, reads DVKVTQSSRYLVKRTGEKVFLECVQDMDHENMFWYRQDPGLGLRLIYFSYDVKMKEKGDIPEGYSVSREKKERFSLILESASTNQTSMYLCASRDSFLGQGALTEAFFGQGTRLTVV.